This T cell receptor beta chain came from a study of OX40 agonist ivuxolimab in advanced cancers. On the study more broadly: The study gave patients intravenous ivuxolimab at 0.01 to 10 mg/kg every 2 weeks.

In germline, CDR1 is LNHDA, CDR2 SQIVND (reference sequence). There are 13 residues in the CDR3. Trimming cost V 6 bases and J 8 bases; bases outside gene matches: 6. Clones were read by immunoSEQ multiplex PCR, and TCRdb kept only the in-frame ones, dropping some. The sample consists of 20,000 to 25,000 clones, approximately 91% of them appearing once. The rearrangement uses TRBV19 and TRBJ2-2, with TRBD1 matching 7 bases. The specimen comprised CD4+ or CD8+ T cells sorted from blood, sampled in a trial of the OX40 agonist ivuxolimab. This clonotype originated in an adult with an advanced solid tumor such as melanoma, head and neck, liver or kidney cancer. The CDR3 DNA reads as TGTGCCAGTAGGAATACAGGGGAGGGGGAGCTGTTTTTT. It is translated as CASRNTGEGELFF. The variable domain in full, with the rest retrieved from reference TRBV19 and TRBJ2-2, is DGGITQSPKYLFRKEGQNVTLSCEQNLNHDAMYWYRQDPGQGLRLIYYSQIVNDFQKGDIAEGYSVSREKKESFPLTVTSAQKNPTAFYLCASRNTGEGELFFGEGSRLTVL.